One and the same sample provided the 4 T cell receptor beta chains below, sequenced in a study of cytomegalovirus exposure and HLA in healthy donors. The PCR contained 60 Vbeta and 13 Jbeta primers. TCRdb's copy holds only in-frame clones and misses some; the assay was immunoSEQ multiplex PCR. This table has approximately 140,000 clones, approximately 70% appearing once. Sequencing input: PBMCs. These receptors were obtained from a woman aged 55-75 years in good health and CMV-seronegative.

This clone was seen only a few times. The chain joins TRBV7-2 to TRBJ2-5; 9 nucleotides line up with TRBD2. Germline V gene sequence: CDR1 SGHTA, CDR2 FQGNSA. J was trimmed by 4 bases and V by 7 bases; bases with no gene match: 7. The CDR3 is 14 amino acids. CDR3 coding DNA: TGTGCCAGCACCATACTAGCGGGCGTAGAGACCCAGTACTTC. Protein: CASTILAGVETQYF.

The chain couples TRBV13 to TRBJ2-5; 7 bases are shared with TRBD1. CDR3 length: 16 residues. The V and J ends lost 3 bases and 2 bases, in that order; junction bases with no gene match: 9. CDR1 is PRHDT, CDR2 FYEKMQ, per germline (reference sequence). As DNA, the CDR3 is TGTGCCAGCAGCTTCAAGGGGGCAGGCGGTCAAGAGACCCAGTACTTC. Residues: CASSFKGAGGQETQYF.

V usage is TRBV2 and J usage is TRBJ1-1, with D possibly being TRBD1 (5 bases). The CDR3 sequence is 15 residues long. From germline, CDR1 is SNHLY and CDR2 FYNNEI. The V and J ends lost 0 bases and 2 bases respectively, with 10 bases between them. The CDR3 here is CASSEAIRTNTEAFF. The CDR3 bases are TGTGCCAGCAGTGAAGCAATCAGGACAAACACTGAAGCTTTCTTT.

V and J are TRBV21-1 and TRBJ2-7; TRBD1 is taken as the D call from the table, unchecked against the DNA. TRBV21-1 is flagged as a pseudogene. CDR3 length equals 13 residues. The CDR3 coding sequence is TGTGCCGGTATCCTGGCAAGCTCCTACGAGCAGTACTTC. The encoded protein is CAGILASSYEQYF.